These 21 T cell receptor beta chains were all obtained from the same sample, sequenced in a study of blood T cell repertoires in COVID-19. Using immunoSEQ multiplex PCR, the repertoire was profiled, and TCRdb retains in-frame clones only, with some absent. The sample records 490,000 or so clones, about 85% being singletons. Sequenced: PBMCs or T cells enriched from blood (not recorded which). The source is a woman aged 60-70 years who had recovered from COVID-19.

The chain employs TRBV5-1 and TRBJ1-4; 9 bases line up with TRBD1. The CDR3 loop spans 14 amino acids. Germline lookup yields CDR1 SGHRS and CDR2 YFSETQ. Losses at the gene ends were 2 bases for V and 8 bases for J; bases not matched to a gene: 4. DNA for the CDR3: TGCGCCAGCAGCTTAGGACAGGGGAAAGAAAAACTGTTTTTT. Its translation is CASSLGQGKEKLFF.

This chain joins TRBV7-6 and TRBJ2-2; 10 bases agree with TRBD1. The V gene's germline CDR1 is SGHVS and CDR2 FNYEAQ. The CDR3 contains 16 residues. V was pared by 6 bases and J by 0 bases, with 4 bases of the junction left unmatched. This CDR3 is CASSSGTGANTGELFF. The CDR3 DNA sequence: TGTGCCAGCAGTTCCGGGACAGGGGCGAACACCGGGGAGCTGTTTTTT.

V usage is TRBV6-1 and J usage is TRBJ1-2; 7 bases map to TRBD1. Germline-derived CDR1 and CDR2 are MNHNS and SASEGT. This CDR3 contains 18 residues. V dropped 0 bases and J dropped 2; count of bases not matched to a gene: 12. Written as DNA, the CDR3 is TGTGCCAGCAGTGAAGCAGCCCTGACAGGGACGTCCAACTATGGCTACACCTTC. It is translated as CASSEAALTGTSNYGYTF.

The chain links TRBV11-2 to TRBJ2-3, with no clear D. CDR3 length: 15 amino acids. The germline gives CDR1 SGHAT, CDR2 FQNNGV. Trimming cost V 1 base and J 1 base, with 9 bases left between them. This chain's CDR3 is CASSLVGLRTDTQYF. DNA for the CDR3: TGTGCCAGCAGCTTAGTCGGTCTCCGCACAGATACGCAGTATTTT.

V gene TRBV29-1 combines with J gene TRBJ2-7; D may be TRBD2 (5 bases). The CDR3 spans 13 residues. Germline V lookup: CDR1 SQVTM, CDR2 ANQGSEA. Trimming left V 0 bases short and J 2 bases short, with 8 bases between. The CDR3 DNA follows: TGCAGCGTTGAAGAGGGCGGGCCCTACGAGCAGTACGTC. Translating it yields CSVEEGGPYEQYV.

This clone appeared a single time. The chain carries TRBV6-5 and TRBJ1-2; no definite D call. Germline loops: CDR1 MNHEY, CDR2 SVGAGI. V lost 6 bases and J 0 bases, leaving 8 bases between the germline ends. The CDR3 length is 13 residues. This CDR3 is CASRQNSNYGYTF. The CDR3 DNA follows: TGTGCCAGCAGACAGAATTCTAACTATGGCTACACCTTC.

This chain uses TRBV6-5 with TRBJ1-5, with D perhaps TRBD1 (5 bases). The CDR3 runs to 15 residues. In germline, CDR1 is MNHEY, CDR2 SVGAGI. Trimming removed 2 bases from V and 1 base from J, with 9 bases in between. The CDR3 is CASSYRTPSNQPQHF. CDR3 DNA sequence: TGTGCCAGCAGTTACCGGACACCCAGCAATCAGCCCCAGCATTTT.

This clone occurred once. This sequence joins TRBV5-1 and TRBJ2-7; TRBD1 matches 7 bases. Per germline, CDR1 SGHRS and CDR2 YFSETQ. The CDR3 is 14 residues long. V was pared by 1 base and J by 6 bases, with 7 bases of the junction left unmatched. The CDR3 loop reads CASSLSAGGVEQYF. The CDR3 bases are TGCGCCAGCAGCTTGAGCGCAGGGGGTGTCGAGCAGTACTTC.

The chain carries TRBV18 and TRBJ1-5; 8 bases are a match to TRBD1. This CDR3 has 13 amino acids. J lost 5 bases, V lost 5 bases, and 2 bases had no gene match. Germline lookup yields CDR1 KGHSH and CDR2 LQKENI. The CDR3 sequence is CASSADRDQPQHF. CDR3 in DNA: TGTGCCAGCTCAGCGGACAGGGATCAGCCCCAGCATTTT.

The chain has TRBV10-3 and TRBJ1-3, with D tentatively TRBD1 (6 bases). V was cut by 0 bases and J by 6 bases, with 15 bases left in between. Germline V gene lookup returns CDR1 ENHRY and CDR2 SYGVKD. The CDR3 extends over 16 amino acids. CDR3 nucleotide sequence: TGTGCCATCAGTGAGTCCGGAAGGGGGAGTTTAAACACCATATATTTT. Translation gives CAISESGRGSLNTIYF.

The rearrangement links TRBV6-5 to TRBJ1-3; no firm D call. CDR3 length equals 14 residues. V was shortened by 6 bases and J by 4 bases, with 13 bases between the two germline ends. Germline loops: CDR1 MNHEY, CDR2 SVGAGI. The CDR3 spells CASSQPVSGNTIYF. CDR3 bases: TGTGCCAGCAGCCAACCGGTCTCCGGAAACACCATATATTTT.

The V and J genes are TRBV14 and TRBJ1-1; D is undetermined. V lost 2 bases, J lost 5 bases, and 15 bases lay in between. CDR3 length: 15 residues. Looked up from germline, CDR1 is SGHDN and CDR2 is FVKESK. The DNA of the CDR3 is TGTGCCAGCAGCCAAAGTCCCACTTTGAGGACTGAAGCTTTCTTT. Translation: CASSQSPTLRTEAFF.

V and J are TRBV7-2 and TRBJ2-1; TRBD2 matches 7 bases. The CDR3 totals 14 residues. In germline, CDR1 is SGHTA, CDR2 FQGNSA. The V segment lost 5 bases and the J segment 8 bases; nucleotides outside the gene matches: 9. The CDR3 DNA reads TGTGCCAGCAGCGGGGCGGGGGAGGTGGATGAGCAGTTCTTC. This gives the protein CASSGAGEVDEQFF.

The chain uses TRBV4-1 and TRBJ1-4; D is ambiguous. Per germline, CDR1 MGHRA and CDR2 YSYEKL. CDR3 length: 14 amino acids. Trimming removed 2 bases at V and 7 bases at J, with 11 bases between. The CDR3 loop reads CASSQSPAGEKLFF. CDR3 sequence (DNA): TGCGCCAGCAGCCAATCACCTGCGGGTGAAAAACTGTTTTTT.

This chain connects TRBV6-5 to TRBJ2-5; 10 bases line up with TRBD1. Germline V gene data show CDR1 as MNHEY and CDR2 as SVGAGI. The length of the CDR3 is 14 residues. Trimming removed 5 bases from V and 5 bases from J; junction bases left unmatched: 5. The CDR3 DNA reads TGTGCCAGCAGTCTTAGGACAGGGGGTGAGACCCAGTACTTC. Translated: CASSLRTGGETQYF.

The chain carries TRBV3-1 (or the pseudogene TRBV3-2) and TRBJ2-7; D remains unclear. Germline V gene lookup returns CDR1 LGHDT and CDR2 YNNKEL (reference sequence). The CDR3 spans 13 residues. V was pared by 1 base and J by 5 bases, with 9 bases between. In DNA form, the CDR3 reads TGTGCCAGCAGCCAAGTCGTGAGCGACGAGCAGTACTTC. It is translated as CASSQVVSDEQYF.

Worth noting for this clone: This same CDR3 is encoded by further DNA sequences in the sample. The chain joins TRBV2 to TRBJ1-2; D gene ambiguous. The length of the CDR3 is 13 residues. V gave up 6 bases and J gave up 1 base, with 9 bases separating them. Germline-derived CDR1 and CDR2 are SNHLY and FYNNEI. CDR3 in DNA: TGTGCCAGCAGGGGTCGGGTTAACTATGGCTACACCTTC. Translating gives CASRGRVNYGYTF.

The CDR3 sequence: CASRSDRDEQFF. In nucleotides, the CDR3 is TGTGCCAGCAGATCAGACAGGGATGAGCAGTTCTTC. V gene TRBV6-5 combines with J gene TRBJ2-1, with TRBD1 identical over 7 bases. The CDR3 sequence is 12 residues long. Germline trimming cut 6 bases from V and 8 bases from J; bases unmatched to any gene: 4. Germline-derived CDR1 and CDR2 are MNHEY and SVGAGI.

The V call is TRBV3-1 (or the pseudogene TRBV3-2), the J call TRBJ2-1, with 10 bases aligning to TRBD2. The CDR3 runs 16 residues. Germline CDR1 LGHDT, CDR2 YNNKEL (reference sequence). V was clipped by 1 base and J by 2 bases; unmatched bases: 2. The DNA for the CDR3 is TGTGCCAGCAGCCAAGCTAGCGGGGGTACCTACAATGAGCAGTTCTTC. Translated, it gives CASSQASGGTYNEQFF.

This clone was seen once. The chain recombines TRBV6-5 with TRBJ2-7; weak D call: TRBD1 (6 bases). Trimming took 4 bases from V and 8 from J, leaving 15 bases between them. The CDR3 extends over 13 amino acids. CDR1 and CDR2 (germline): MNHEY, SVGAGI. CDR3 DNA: TGTGCCAGCAGTTTGCCCGGGACAAATAAGCAGTACTTC. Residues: CASSLPGTNKQYF.

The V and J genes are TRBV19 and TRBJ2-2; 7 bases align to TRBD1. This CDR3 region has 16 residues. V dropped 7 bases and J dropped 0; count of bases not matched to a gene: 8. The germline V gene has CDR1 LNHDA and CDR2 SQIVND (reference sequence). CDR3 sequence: CASTMTGLANTGELFF. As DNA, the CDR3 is TGTGCCAGTACTATGACAGGGCTAGCGAACACCGGGGAGCTGTTTTTT.